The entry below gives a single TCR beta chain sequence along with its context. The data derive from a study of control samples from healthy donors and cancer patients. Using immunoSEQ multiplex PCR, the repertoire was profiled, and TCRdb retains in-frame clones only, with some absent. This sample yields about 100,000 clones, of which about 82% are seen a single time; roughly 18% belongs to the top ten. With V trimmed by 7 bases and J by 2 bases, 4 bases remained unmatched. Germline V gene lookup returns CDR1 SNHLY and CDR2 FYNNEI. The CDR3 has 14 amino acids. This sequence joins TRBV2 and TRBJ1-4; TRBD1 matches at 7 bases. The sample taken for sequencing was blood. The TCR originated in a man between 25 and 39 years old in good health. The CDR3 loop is CASKDRSTNEKLFF. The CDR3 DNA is TGTGCCAGCAAGGACAGGTCTACTAATGAAAAACTGTTTTTT.